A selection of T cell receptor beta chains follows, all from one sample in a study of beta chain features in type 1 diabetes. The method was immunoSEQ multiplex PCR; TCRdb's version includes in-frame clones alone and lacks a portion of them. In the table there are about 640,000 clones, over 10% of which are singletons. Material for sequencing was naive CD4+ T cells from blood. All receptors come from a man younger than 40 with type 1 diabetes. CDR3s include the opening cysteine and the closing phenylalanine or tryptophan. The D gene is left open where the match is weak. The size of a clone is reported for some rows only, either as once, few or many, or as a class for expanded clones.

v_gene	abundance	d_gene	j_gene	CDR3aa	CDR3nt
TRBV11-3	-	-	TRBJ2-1	CASSTVRGHNEQFF	TGTGCCAGCAGCACCGTCCGGGGGCACAATGAGCAGTTCTTC
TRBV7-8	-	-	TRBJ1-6	CASSPWDTNSPLHF	TGTGCCAGCAGCCCATGGGACACCAATTCACCCCTCCACTTT
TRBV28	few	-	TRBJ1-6	CASSLLGGGYNSPLHF	TGTGCCAGCAGTTTATTGGGCGGGGGTTATAATTCACCCCTCCACTTT
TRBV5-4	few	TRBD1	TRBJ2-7	CASSSRRDRGLEQYF	TGTGCCAGCAGCTCCCGGAGGGACAGGGGCCTGGAGCAGTACTTC
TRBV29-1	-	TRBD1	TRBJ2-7	CSVVTGTYEQYF	TGCAGCGTCGTGACAGGGACCTACGAGCAGTACTTC
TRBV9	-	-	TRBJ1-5	CASSVLDGQPQHF	TGTGCCAGCAGCGTTCTCGATGGCCAGCCCCAGCATTTT
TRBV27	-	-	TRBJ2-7	CASSTRDSPYEQYF	TGTGCCAGCAGTACCCGGGACTCCCCCTACGAGCAGTACTTC
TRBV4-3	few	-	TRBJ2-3	CASSQDMAGYRAGGTDTQYF	TGCGCCAGCAGCCAAGATATGGCGGGATACAGGGCCGGTGGCACAGATACGCAGTATTTT
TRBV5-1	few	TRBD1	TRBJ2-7	CASSFVGQGGEQYF	TGCGCCAGCAGCTTCGTCGGACAGGGGGGCGAGCAGTACTTC
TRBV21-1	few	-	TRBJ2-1	CASPWGSGGNSNEQFF	TGTGCCAGCCCCTGGGGGAGCGGGGGGAACTCCAATGAGCAGTTCTTC
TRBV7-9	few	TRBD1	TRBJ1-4	CASSLGQGATNEKLFF	TGTGCCAGCAGCCTAGGACAGGGAGCAACTAATGAAAAACTGTTTTTT
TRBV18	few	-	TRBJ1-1	CASSLLGTSHEAFF	TGTGCCAGCTCACTTCTCGGGACAAGTCATGAGGCTTTCTTT
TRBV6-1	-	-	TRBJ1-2	CAITGEVMNGYTF	TGTGCCATTACAGGAGAGGTAATGAATGGCTACACCTTC
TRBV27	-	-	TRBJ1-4	CASSLSDGREKLFF	TGTGCCAGCAGTCTATCGGACGGGAGGGAAAAACTGTTTTTT
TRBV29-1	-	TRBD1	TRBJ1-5	CSGLTGVDQPQHF	TGCAGCGGCCTGACAGGGGTGGATCAGCCCCAGCATTTT
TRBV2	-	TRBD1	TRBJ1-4	CASSETGNEKLFF	TGTGCCAGCTCCGAGACAGGGAATGAAAAACTGTTTTTT
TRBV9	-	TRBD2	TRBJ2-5	CASSAGEGETQYF	TGTGCCAGCAGCGCCGGGGAGGGAGAGACCCAGTACTTC
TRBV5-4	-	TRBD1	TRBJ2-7	CASSRAGTEGYEQYF	TGTGCCAGCAGCCGAGCTGGGACAGAAGGCTACGAGCAGTACTTC
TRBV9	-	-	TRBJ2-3	CASSVGVGDASTDTQYF	TGTGCCAGCAGCGTAGGGGTCGGGGACGCTAGCACAGATACGCAGTATTTT
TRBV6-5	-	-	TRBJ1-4	CASSYSRVEKLFF	TGTGCCAGCAGTTACTCCAGGGTTGAAAAACTGTTTTTT
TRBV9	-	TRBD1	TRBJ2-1	CASSVGTGGYYNEQFF	TGTGCCAGCAGCGTAGGGACAGGGGGCTACTACAATGAGCAGTTCTTC
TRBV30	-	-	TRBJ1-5	CAWSDRLFLGTQPQHF	TGTGCCTGGAGTGATCGCTTATTTCTGGGCACTCAGCCCCAGCATTTT
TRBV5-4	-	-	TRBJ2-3	CASSLDSGPDTQYF	TGTGCCAGCAGCTTGGACAGTGGCCCAGATACGCAGTATTTT
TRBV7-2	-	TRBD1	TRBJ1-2	CASSSTGWDYGYTF	TGTGCCAGCAGCTCGACAGGGTGGGACTATGGCTACACCTTC
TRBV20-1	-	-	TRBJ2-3	CSARVWDFQYF	TGCAGTGCTAGAGTTTGGGACTTTCAGTATTTT
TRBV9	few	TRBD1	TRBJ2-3	CASSGDRPDTQYF	TGTGCCAGCAGCGGGGACAGGCCAGATACGCAGTATTTT
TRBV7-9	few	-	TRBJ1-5	CASSRDNQPQHF	TGTGCCAGCAGCCGAGACAATCAGCCCCAGCATTTT
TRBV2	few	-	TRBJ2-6	CATLGSSGANVLTF	TGTGCCACGCTAGGGTCCTCTGGGGCCAACGTCCTGACTTTC
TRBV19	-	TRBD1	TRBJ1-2	CASSRGTGANYGYTF	TGTGCCAGTAGTAGGGGAACAGGGGCTAACTATGGCTACACCTTC
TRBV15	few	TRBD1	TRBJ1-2	CATSRARQGGYTF	TGTGCCACCAGCAGAGCCAGACAGGGTGGCTACACCTTC
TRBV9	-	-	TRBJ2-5	CASSVDSGTPRETQYF	TGTGCCAGCAGCGTAGATTCTGGGACTCCGAGGGAGACCCAGTACTTC
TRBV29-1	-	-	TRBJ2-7	CSVATGSYEQYF	TGCAGCGTGGCAACAGGGTCCTACGAGCAGTACTTC
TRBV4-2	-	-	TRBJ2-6	CASSLKMGVSSGANVLTF	TGTGCCAGCAGCTTAAAAATGGGGGTTTCTAGTGGGGCCAACGTCCTGACTTTC
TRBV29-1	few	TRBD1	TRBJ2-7	CSVLTGGQTEQYF	TGCAGCGTACTCACAGGGGGCCAAACCGAGCAGTACTTC
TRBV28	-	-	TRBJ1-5	CASRAVGLMNQPQHF	TGTGCCAGCAGAGCCGTCGGACTTATGAATCAGCCCCAGCATTTT
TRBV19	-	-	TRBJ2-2	CASSMLAGYTGELFF	TGTGCCAGTAGTATGCTGGCAGGCTACACCGGGGAGCTGTTTTTT
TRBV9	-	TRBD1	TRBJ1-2	CASSAGTGIEYGYTF	TGTGCCAGCAGCGCGGGGACAGGGATCGAGTATGGCTACACCTTC
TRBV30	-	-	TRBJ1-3	CAWQTATSLYSGNTIYF	TGTGCCTGGCAGACAGCGACCTCACTTTACTCTGGAAACACCATATATTTT
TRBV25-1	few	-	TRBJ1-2	CASSEWNPSEGYGYTF	TGTGCCAGCAGTGAATGGAACCCCTCAGAGGGCTATGGCTACACCTTC
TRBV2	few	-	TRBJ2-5	CASSGQGVGETQYF	TGTGCCAGCAGTGGGCAGGGTGTGGGAGAGACCCAGTACTTC
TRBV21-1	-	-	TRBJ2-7	CASSRIGDTSYEQYF	TGTGCCAGCAGCAGGATAGGGGACACATCCTACGAGCAGTACTTC
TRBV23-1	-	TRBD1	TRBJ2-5	CASSQPKRTGRLETQYF	TGCGCCAGCAGTCAACCGAAAAGGACAGGGCGTTTGGAGACCCAGTACTTC
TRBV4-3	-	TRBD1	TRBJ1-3	CASSQMTGPGNTIYF	TGCGCCAGCAGCCAGATGACAGGGCCTGGAAACACCATATATTTT
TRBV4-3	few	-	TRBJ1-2	CASSQGGVTGGYTF	TGCGCCAGCAGCCAAGGGGGCGTGACGGGTGGCTACACCTTC
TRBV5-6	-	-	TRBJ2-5	CASSLGQQETQYF	TGTGCCAGCAGCTTGGGACAGCAAGAGACCCAGTACTTC
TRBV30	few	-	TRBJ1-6	CAWSVLAGAPPLHF	TGTGCCTGGAGTGTACTGGCAGGGGCACCACCCCTCCACTTT
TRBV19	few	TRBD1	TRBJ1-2	CASSPGTENYGYTF	TGTGCCAGTAGCCCCGGGACAGAGAACTATGGCTACACCTTC
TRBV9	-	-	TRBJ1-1	CASSVDGGTTEAFF	TGTGCCAGCAGCGTAGACGGGGGTACCACTGAAGCTTTCTTT
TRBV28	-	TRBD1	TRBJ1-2	CASSPDRSGGYTF	TGTGCCAGCAGTCCGGACAGGTCTGGAGGCTACACCTTC
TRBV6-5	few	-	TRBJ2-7	CASSYSTVAAAYEQYF	TGTGCCAGCAGTTACTCGACGGTAGCTGCCGCCTACGAGCAGTACTTC
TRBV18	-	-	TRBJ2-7	CASSPDPDNSYEQYF	TGTGCCAGCTCACCAGACCCCGACAACTCCTACGAGCAGTACTTC
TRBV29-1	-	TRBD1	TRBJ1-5	CSVGQGINQPQHF	TGCAGCGTGGGACAGGGGATAAATCAGCCCCAGCATTTT